The 27 T cell receptor beta chains listed next were all sequenced from one sample in a study of shared clonotypes between healthy human individuals. TCRdb keeps only in-frame clones here, not all; method: immunoSEQ multiplex PCR. The sample has more than 600,000 clones; around 92% are singletons. The naive CD8 population came from CD45RO-negative cells selected for CCR7, without terminally differentiated effector memory CD45RA+ cells. Sequencing was carried out using naive CD8+ T cells sorted from blood. The receptors here all came from a man younger than 45 in good health.

The chain couples TRBV25-1 to TRBJ2-1; D possibly uses TRBD1 or TRBD2 (6 bases each). The V end lost 4 bases, the J end lost 7 bases, and 17 bases lay between the germline ends. CDR1 MGHDK and CDR2 SYGVNS come from the germline V gene. The CDR3 consists of 15 residues. The CDR3 region is CASSVGGHGLNEQFF. The CDR3 nucleotides read TGTGCCAGCAGTGTGGGGGGACATGGGCTTAATGAGCAGTTCTTC.

This clone was picked up one time. The chain combines TRBV28 with TRBJ1-2, with D uncertain. V was trimmed by 3 bases and J by 4 bases, leaving 6 bases between them. The CDR3 covers 12 residues. CDR1 and CDR2 (germline): MDHEN, SYDVKM. CDR3 protein: CASSFYGYGYTF. CDR3 coding DNA: TGTGCCAGCAGTTTTTATGGCTATGGCTACACCTTC.

The V call is TRBV28, the J call TRBJ2-7; TRBD1 matches at 11 bases. CDR1 and CDR2 from the germline V gene are MDHEN and SYDVKM. The CDR3 extends over 15 amino acids. V was clipped by 4 bases and J by 3 bases; unmatched bases: 5. The chain's CDR3 is CASSSRDRGNYEQYF. The CDR3 bases are TGTGCCAGCAGTTCCCGGGACAGGGGGAACTACGAGCAGTACTTC.

This rearrangement joins TRBV28 to TRBJ2-1, with D tentatively TRBD2 (5 bases). CDR3 size: 17 residues. The V gene lost 6 bases and the J gene lost 1 base, with 19 bases spanning the gap. The germline CDR1 and CDR2 sequences are MDHEN and SYDVKM. CDR3 DNA: TGTGCCAGCAGCTCTCTGGGAGCGCCTGATTCCTACAATGAGCAGTTCTTC. It encodes CASSSLGAPDSYNEQFF.

Concerning this clone: Additional DNA sequences in this sample encode the identical CDR3. The chain recombines TRBV7-3 with TRBJ2-1, with D perhaps TRBD2 (6 bases). This CDR3 spans 16 amino acids. Germline CDR1 is SGHTA and CDR2 is FQGTGA. Trimming removed 5 bases at V and 0 bases at J, with 14 bases between. The CDR3 DNA reads as TGTGCCAGCAGCCCATTAGCGGAGAGCTCCTACAATGAGCAGTTCTTC. It translates to CASSPLAESSYNEQFF.

The chain couples TRBV5-1 to TRBJ2-1; perhaps TRBD1 as D (5 bases). Per the germline V gene, CDR1 is SGHRS and CDR2 is YFSETQ. The V end lost 0 bases, the J end lost 7 bases, and 8 bases lay between the germline ends. The CDR3 length is 13 residues. The CDR3 region is CASSLAGFNEQFF. The CDR3 DNA reads TGCGCCAGCAGCTTGGCAGGGTTTAATGAGCAGTTCTTC.

The chain employs TRBV27 and TRBJ2-7; either TRBD1 or TRBD2 may supply D (7 bases each). Germline values: CDR1 MNHEY, CDR2 SMNVEV (reference sequence). The CDR3 spans 15 residues. V was pared by 2 bases and J by 3 bases, with 14 bases between. The CDR3, as DNA: TGTGCCAGCAGTTTAGCCCCAGGGGGGGACTACGAGCAGTACTTC. Its translation: CASSLAPGGDYEQYF.

V and J are TRBV7-9 and TRBJ2-2; weak D call: TRBD1 (6 bases). Trimming took off 8 bases at V and 1 base at J, with 17 bases between the two ends. In germline, CDR1 is SEHNR, CDR2 FQNEAQ (reference sequence). The CDR3 is made up of 16 amino acids. CDR3: CASLPKGGLNTGELFF. CDR3 nucleotides: TGTGCCAGCCTACCAAAAGGGGGTTTGAACACCGGGGAGCTGTTTTTT.

V gene TRBV7-9 combines with J gene TRBJ2-1; the match to TRBD1 covers 7 bases. Germline values: CDR1 SEHNR, CDR2 FQNEAQ (reference sequence). The V and J ends lost 4 bases and 10 bases, in that order; junction bases with no gene match: 13. The CDR3 covers 15 residues. The CDR3 DNA follows: TGTGCCAGCAGCTACGACAGGGATGGAAGATGGGAGCAGTTCTTC. Translated: CASSYDRDGRWEQFF. Looking up the rest from reference TRBV7-9 and TRBJ2-1 gives the full variable domain: DTGVSQNPRHKITKRGQNVTFRCDPISEHNRLYWYRQTLGQGPEFLTYFQNEAQLEKSRLLSDRFSAERPKGSFSTLEIQRTEQGDSAMYLCASSYDRDGRWEQFFGPGTRLTVL.

This clone was recorded once. A junction end diverges from the germline sequence, so it may reflect a read error. V gene TRBV20-1 combines with J gene TRBJ2-4; TRBD2 matches 7 bases. This CDR3 contains 11 residues. CDR1 DFQATT and CDR2 SNEGSKA come from the germline V gene (reference sequence). Written as DNA, the CDR3 is TGCAGTGCTAGAGATATCGGGACTATTCACTTC. This gives the protein CSARDIGTIHF.

The V gene is TRBV7-9, the J gene TRBJ2-1; 14 bases map to TRBD2. CDR1 is SEHNR, CDR2 FQNEAQ, per germline (reference sequence). V was pared by 5 bases and J by 8 bases, with 5 bases of the junction left unmatched. The CDR3 totals 15 residues. The CDR3 sequence is CASSGTSGRGYEQFF. The CDR3 bases are TGTGCCAGCAGCGGGACTAGCGGGAGAGGATATGAGCAGTTCTTC.

The genes are TRBV27 and TRBJ1-2; no clear D gene. Trimming removed 8 bases from V and 6 bases from J, with 10 bases in between. The CDR3 loop spans 11 amino acids. The germline gives CDR1 MNHEY, CDR2 SMNVEV (reference sequence). CDR3 nucleotide sequence: TGTGCCAGCGGGAGGACGGATGGCTACACCTTC. This codes for CASGRTDGYTF.

The V gene is TRBV10-2, the J gene TRBJ2-2; unclear D gene. This CDR3 spans 11 amino acids. Trimming removed 5 bases from V and 6 bases from J, with 4 bases in between. The germline V gene has CDR1 WSHSY and CDR2 SAAADI. The CDR3 spells CASSIAGELFF. The CDR3 DNA reads as TGCGCCAGCAGTATCGCCGGGGAGCTGTTTTTT.

This sequence joins TRBV9 and TRBJ2-2; weak D call: TRBD2 (6 bases). Germline V gene data show CDR1 as SGDLS and CDR2 as YYNGEE. V was cut by 6 bases and J by 6 bases, with 18 bases left in between. This CDR3 is 15 amino acids long. This chain's CDR3 is CASTGGVMNSGELFF. In DNA form, the CDR3 reads TGTGCCAGCACCGGGGGAGTTATGAATTCCGGGGAGCTGTTTTTT.

The chain uses TRBV27 and TRBJ2-7; D could derive from TRBD1 or TRBD2 (5 bases each). The CDR3 is 15 amino acids. V was shortened by 0 bases and J by 2 bases, with 11 bases between the two germline ends. Germline assignment: CDR1 MNHEY and CDR2 SMNVEV (reference sequence). Here the CDR3 DNA reads TGTGCCAGCAGTTTATCTCGGGGCAATGCCTACGAGCAGTACTTC. This encodes CASSLSRGNAYEQYF.

The chain couples TRBV19 to TRBJ2-7; 9 nucleotides match TRBD1. CDR1 LNHDA and CDR2 SQIVND come from the germline V gene (reference sequence). The CDR3 runs to 15 residues. The J segment lost 3 bases and the V segment lost 6 bases, leaving 9 bases of the junction unmatched. The CDR3 nucleotides are TGTGCCAGTAGCGTCCGGACAGGGGAAAGCTACGAGCAGTACTTC. It yields the protein CASSVRTGESYEQYF.

The V gene is TRBV27, the J gene TRBJ1-5; maybe TRBD1 (5 bases). This CDR3 contains 14 residues. The germline V gene encodes CDR1 MNHEY and CDR2 SMNVEV (reference sequence). Trimming pared 3 bases from V and 3 bases from J, leaving 9 bases between. The CDR3 bases are TGTGCCAGCAGTTTGGGGGGGACCAATCAGCCCCAGCATTTT. Its protein product is CASSLGGTNQPQHF.

The V gene is TRBV28, the J gene TRBJ1-1; D remains unclear. Trimming took 4 bases from V and 0 from J, leaving 12 bases between them. This CDR3 is built from 15 residues. Germline CDR1 and CDR2: MDHEN and SYDVKM. The CDR3 protein is CASSSRPNMNTEAFF. The CDR3 nucleotides are TGTGCCAGCAGTTCCAGGCCAAACATGAACACTGAAGCTTTCTTT.

This chain joins TRBV27 and TRBJ2-7; 8 nucleotides align to TRBD1. The V gene end was trimmed by 7 bases and the J gene end by 6 bases; junction bases not matched to a gene: 8. The CDR3 length is 13 residues. Germline V gives CDR1 MNHEY, CDR2 SMNVEV (reference sequence). The CDR3 region is CASMSGGGSEQYF. CDR3 sequence (DNA): TGTGCCAGCATGTCAGGGGGCGGGTCCGAGCAGTACTTC.

The CDR3 sequence is CASSLFRASSYNEQFF. The CDR3 DNA sequence: TGTGCCAGCAGTCTCTTTCGGGCCTCTAGCTACAATGAGCAGTTCTTC. The genes are TRBV27 and TRBJ2-1; D gene ambiguous. The germline gives CDR1 MNHEY, CDR2 SMNVEV (reference sequence). Trimming took off 5 bases at V and 3 bases at J, with 17 bases between the two ends. The CDR3 loop spans 16 amino acids.

This clone showed up just once. The V and J genes are TRBV27 and TRBJ2-1, with D possibly TRBD1 on 6 matching bases. Germline loops: CDR1 MNHEY, CDR2 SMNVEV (reference sequence). There are 16 residues in the CDR3. Trimming left V 0 bases short and J 7 bases short, with 16 bases between. The CDR3 spells CASSLSNWGLRNEQFF. The CDR3 DNA follows: TGTGCCAGCAGTTTATCGAACTGGGGGCTCAGAAATGAGCAGTTCTTC.

This clone appeared a single time. V gene TRBV6-5 combines with J gene TRBJ2-1; D call uncertain. This CDR3 is built from 11 residues. The germline V and J ends were trimmed by 2 bases and 9 bases, with 5 bases remaining between them. CDR1 is MNHEY, CDR2 SVGAGI, per germline. CDR3 residues: CASSYPGEQFF. DNA of the CDR3: TGTGCCAGCAGTTACCCCGGTGAGCAGTTCTTC.

The chain employs TRBV7-9 and TRBJ1-5; D is unclear. The V and J ends lost 3 bases and 7 bases respectively, with 7 bases between them. Per germline, CDR1 SEHNR and CDR2 FQNEAQ (reference sequence). The CDR3 spans 12 residues. CDR3 sequence: CASSFERQPQHF. The DNA for the CDR3 is TGTGCCAGCAGCTTCGAGAGGCAGCCCCAGCATTTT. The full variable domain, completed using reference TRBV7-9 and TRBJ1-5, is DTGVSQNPRHKITKRGQNVTFRCDPISEHNRLYWYRQTLGQGPEFLTYFQNEAQLEKSRLLSDRFSAERPKGSFSTLEIQRTEQGDSAMYLCASSFERQPQHFGDGTRLSIL.

The chain has TRBV5-4 and TRBJ2-2, with a tentative D call TRBD2 (6 bases). The V gene lost 4 bases and the J gene lost 7 bases, with 8 bases spanning the gap. The length of the CDR3 is 12 residues. Germline V gene data show CDR1 as SGHNT and CDR2 as YYREEE (reference sequence). DNA for the CDR3: TGTGCCAGCAGCCCCGGGGGCGGGGAGCTGTTTTTT. Translated, it gives CASSPGGGELFF.

The CDR3 protein is CASSWLSWGIAKNIQYF. The CDR3, as DNA: TGTGCCAGCAGCTGGTTGTCATGGGGCATAGCCAAAAACATTCAGTACTTC. The chain uses TRBV7-8 and TRBJ2-4; D may be TRBD1 (5 bases). In germline, CDR1 is SGHVS, CDR2 FQNEAQ. CDR3 length: 17 amino acids. The V end was cut by 4 bases, the J end by 0 bases, with 16 bases between. The complete variable domain, with remaining parts taken from reference TRBV7-8 and TRBJ2-4, reads GAGVSQSPRYKVAKRGQDVALRCDPISGHVSLFWYQQALGQGPEFLTYFQNEAQLDKSGLPSDRFFAERPEGSVSTLKIQRTQQEDSAVYLCASSWLSWGIAKNIQYFGAGTRLSVL.

V usage is TRBV27 and J usage is TRBJ1-2; D remains ambiguous. CDR1 is MNHEY and CDR2 is SMNVEV in the germline V gene (reference sequence). The V gene lost 6 bases and the J gene lost 13 bases, with 18 bases spanning the gap. The CDR3 has 12 residues. DNA for the CDR3: TGTGCCAGCAGCTCGGGTGGGGATGCTCGCACCTTC. It yields the protein CASSSGGDARTF.

The table lists this clone with a few counts. This chain joins TRBV29-1 and TRBJ2-5; D unclear. V was shortened by 8 bases and J by 4 bases, with 11 bases between the two germline ends. CDR3 size: 11 residues. Germline assignment: CDR1 SQVTM and CDR2 ANQGSEA. CDR3 nucleotide sequence: TGCAGCTCCGTTAAGGGAGAGACCCAGTACTTC. Translation: CSSVKGETQYF.